This record concerns one T cell receptor (beta chain) sequence. This record belongs to a study of T cell changes during pregnancy in multiple sclerosis. Germline V gives CDR1 MNHEY, CDR2 SMNVEV (reference sequence). The CDR3 is made up of 15 amino acids. The V segment lost 6 bases and the J segment 1 base; nucleotides outside the gene matches: 5. The table came from immunoSEQ multiplex PCR; TCRdb's copy has only in-frame clones and leaves some out. The repertoire holds 80,000 to 95,000 clones, with over 90% as singletons. This TCR was recovered from a female donor with multiple sclerosis, enrolled in a pregnancy study. Material: peripheral blood, obtained in the second trimester of pregnancy. V gene TRBV27 combines with J gene TRBJ2-2, with 7 nucleotides matching TRBD1. The CDR3, as DNA: TGTGCCAGCAGCCCCGACAGGGTGAACACCGGGGAGCTGTTTTTT. It specifies CASSPDRVNTGELFF.